The present T cell receptor (beta chain) was sequenced within a study of Graves' ophthalmopathy and Graves' hyperthyroidism (dated by TCRdb to between 2018 and 2020). For the wider study: Hyperthyroidism was considered stable if no progression to ophthalmopathy occurred within 18 months of follow-up. TCR beta repertoire signatures were used to distinguish Graves' ophthalmopathy from Graves' hyperthyroidism and to predict progression to ophthalmopathy. In total, some 140 blood samples were TCR-sequenced: 40 to 45 ophthalmopathy, about 75 hyperthyroidism and some 17 hyperthyroidism-to-ophthalmopathy patients. To explore V-J signatures that separate ophthalmopathy from hyperthyroidism, a discovery set of more than 95 patients was enrolled, consisting of 40 to 45 with ophthalmopathy and approximately 57 with stable hyperthyroidism. An independent validation cohort was composed of about 20 hyperthyroidism patients and about 16 patients who later progressed from hyperthyroidism to ophthalmopathy. In roughly six hyperthyroidism patients, the T-cell repertoire of thyroid tissue was compared with the T-cell repertoire of blood. Once sampling was done, hyperthyroidism patients were given methimazole at a starting dose of 30 mg daily, while ophthalmopathy patients were given high-dose intravenous methylprednisolone. Broader findings and caveats from the paper: No statistical method was used to predetermine the sample size, and group allocation was not hidden from the investigators. In cross-validation, the 13-signature model distinguished ophthalmopathy from stable hyperthyroidism with nearly 90% sensitivity and about 84% specificity, and in the test set the corresponding values were around 78% and 73%. Most expanded thyroid clonotypes with a frequency above 0.001 also appeared in blood, which suggests that blood repertoires may reflect the immune response in the thyroid. In validation, the model predicted ophthalmopathy progression with less than 71% sensitivity and around 72% specificity; some 13 predicted patients were CT-confirmed with GO in a median of 6.5 months.

TCR beta CDR3 regions were amplified from RNA transcripts for repertoire sequencing. A first-round RT-PCR used HTBI primers with the Qiagen OneStep RT-PCR kit, followed by a second-round multiplex PCR, size selection and purification. Libraries were sequenced on an Illumina HiSeq2000 using paired-end 100 bp reads. The authors' pipeline ran thus. SOAPnuke was used to process the reads, throwing out any read that had adapters, had uncalled bases, had a mean Phred below 15, or lacked an exact constant-primer or identifier match. COPE v1.2.5 was used to merge the high-quality paired reads. Unique nucleotide sequences were defined as clonotypes and aligned to IMGT TRB V, D and J references using MiTCR v1.1. Analysis was restricted to V-J combinations with a frequency above 0.0001, which covered 98% to 99.2% of repertoires. For each V-J combination, a TCR clonal expansion and chaos score was defined as the ratio of F50 clonal expansion to chaos observed in the TCRdist matrix. Features were reduced by Welch's t-statistics and random forest to approximately 12 V-J combinations, which fed a naive Bayes classifier. The similarity between thyroid and blood repertoires was quantified using the Morisita-Horn index. TCRdb cleaned the public reads at Q25 with fastp, built clones with MiXCR and kept in-frame beta chains. Rows with one shared CDR3 protein collapse into an entry with the most common genes and DNA. The V and J calls, along with clone size, are taken from TCRdb and not from the paper's own processing. The sample table shows over a million distinct CDR3 sequences, and about 38% are seen once. The ten most abundant clones make up more than 9.5% of the sample.

Patients with hyperthyroidism were aged 18 to 65 years, had been newly diagnosed, and had a disease duration of less than 2 months. Anyone with other autoimmune diseases, uncontrolled infections, pregnancy or lactation was excluded from the study. Diagnosis relied on clinical symptoms, serum thyroxine, TRAb, thyroid ultrasound and orbital computed tomography. Total RNA was extracted using Trizol reagent, and RNA quality was checked on an Agilent 2100 Bioanalyzer. On this clonotype itself: Its cognate antigen has yet to be identified. No base quality values were provided; no much bigger clone lies one nucleotide off.

The sequence came from an adult man with Graves' hyperthyroidism. The specimen sequenced was peripheral blood or thyroid tissue (not recorded which).

The CDR3 sequence is CASSTDRDPLAPLHF. Here is the DNA: TGTGCCAGCAGCACCGACAGGGACCCCTTGGCACCCCTCCACTTT. This sequence uses TRBV7-9 and TRBJ1-6, with 7 junctional bases fitting TRBD1. For this chain, trimming is 5 bases at the V end and 11 bases at the J end, and the number of junction bases without a gene match is 12. The CDR3 has 15 amino acids, counting the end cysteine and phenylalanine. Kept here is only the CDR3 DNA, which spans 45 bases and is read in frame from base 1. For CDR1 and CDR2, the germline V gene (reference sequence) lists SEHNR and FQNEAQ.